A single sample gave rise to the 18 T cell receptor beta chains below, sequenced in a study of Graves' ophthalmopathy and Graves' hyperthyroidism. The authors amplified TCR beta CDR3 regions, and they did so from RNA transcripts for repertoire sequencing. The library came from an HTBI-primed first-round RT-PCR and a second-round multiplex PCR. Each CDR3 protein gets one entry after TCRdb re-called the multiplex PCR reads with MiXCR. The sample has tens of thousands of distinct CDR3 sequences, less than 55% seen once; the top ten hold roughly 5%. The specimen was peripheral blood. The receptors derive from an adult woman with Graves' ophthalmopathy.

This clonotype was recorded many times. The CDR3 spells CASSRAGTGELFF. CDR3 DNA: TGTGCCAGCAGCAGGGCGGGGACCGGGGAGCTGTTTTTT. V gene TRBV7-3 combines with J gene TRBJ2-2; D is possibly TRBD2 (6 bases). V dropped 5 bases and J dropped 5 bases, with 9 bases sitting between them. The CDR3 spans 13 residues. Germline V gene lookup returns CDR1 SGHTA and CDR2 FQGTGA.

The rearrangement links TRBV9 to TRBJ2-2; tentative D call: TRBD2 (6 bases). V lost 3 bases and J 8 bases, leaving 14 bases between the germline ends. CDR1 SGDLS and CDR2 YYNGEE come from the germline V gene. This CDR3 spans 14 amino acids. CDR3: CASSARGGMGELFF. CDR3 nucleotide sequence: TGTGCCAGCAGCGCCCGGGGAGGAATGGGGGAGCTGTTTTTT.

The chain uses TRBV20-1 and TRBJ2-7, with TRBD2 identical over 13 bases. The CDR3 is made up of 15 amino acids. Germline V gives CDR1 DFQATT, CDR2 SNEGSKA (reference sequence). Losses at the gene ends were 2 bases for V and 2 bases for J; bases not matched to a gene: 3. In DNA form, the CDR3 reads TGCAGTGCTAGATGGACTAGCGGGAGTGCCTACGAGCAGTACTTC. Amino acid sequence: CSARWTSGSAYEQYF.

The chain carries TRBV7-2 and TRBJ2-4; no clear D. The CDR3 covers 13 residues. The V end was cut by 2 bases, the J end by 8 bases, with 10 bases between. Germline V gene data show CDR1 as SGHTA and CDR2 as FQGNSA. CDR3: CASSLWAGDIQYF. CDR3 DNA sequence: TGTGCCAGCAGCTTATGGGCAGGCGACATTCAGTACTTC.

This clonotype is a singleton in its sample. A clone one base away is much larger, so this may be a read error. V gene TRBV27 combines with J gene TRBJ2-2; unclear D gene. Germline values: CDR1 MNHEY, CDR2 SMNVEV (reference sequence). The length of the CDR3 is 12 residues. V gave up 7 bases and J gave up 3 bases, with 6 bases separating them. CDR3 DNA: TGTGCCAGCAAGAAGTACACCGGGGAGCTGTTTTTT. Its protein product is CASKKYTGELFF.

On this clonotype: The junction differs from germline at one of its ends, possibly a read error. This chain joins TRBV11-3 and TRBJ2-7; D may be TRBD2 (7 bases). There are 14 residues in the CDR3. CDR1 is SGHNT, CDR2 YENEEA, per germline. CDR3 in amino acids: CVSSLGGALDEQYF. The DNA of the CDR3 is TGTGTCAGCAGCTTAGGGGGGGCGCTGGACGAGCAGTACTTC.

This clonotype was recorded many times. In DNA, the CDR3 is TGTGCCACCAGTGATTTGCAAGGAGGGTATGGCACAGATACGCAGTATTTT. Its translation is CATSDLQGGYGTDTQYF. The chain combines TRBV24-1 with TRBJ2-3, with D perhaps TRBD2 (6 bases). The CDR3 runs to 17 residues. Looked up from germline, CDR1 is KGHDR and CDR2 is SFDVKD. Trimming took 0 bases from V and 1 from J, leaving 13 bases between them.

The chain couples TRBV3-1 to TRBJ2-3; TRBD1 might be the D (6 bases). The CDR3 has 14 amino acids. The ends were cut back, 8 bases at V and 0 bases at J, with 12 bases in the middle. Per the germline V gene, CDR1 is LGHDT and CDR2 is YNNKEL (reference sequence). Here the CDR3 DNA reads TGTGCCAGCCATCCTACAGGGAGCACAGATACGCAGTATTTT. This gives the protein CASHPTGSTDTQYF.

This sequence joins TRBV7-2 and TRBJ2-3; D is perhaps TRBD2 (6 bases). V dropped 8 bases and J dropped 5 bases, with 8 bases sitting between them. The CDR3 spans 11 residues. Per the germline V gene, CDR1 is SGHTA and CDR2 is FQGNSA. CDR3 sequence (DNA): TGTGCCAGCGGGGGACTAGATACGCAGTATTTT. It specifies CASGGLDTQYF.

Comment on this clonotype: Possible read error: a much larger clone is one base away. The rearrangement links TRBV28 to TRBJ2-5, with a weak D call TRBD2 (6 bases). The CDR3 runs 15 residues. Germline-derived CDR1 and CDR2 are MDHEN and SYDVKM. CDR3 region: CAGSFTGVIGETQYF. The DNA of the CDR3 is TGTGCCGGCAGTTTTACGGGAGTGATTGGAGAGACCCAGTACTTC.

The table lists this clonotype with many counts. As DNA, the CDR3 is TGCGCCAGCAGCTTAGTGGGGGACAGCAATCAGCCCCAGCATTTT. Translation: CASSLVGDSNQPQHF. The chain combines TRBV5-1 with TRBJ1-5; D perhaps matches TRBD1 (5 bases). Trimming took off 2 bases at V and 1 base at J, with 10 bases between the two ends. CDR3 length: 15 amino acids. Germline V gene data show CDR1 as SGHRS and CDR2 as YFSETQ.

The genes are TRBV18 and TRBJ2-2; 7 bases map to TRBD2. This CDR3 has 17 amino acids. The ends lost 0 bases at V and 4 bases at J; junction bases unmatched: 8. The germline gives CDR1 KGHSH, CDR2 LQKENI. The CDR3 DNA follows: TGTGCCAGCTCACCACCGTCGGGAGGATCGGTCACCGGGGAGCTGTTTTTT. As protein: CASSPPSGGSVTGELFF.

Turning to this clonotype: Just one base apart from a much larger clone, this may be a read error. The CDR3 sequence is CASSQGASNDGYTF. In nucleotides, the CDR3 is TGTGCCAGCAGCCAAGGCGCGAGTAACGATGGCTACACCTTC. The chain uses TRBV3-1 and TRBJ1-2, with D hard to call. The germline CDR1 and CDR2 sequences are LGHDT and YNNKEL (reference sequence). The CDR3 extends over 14 amino acids.

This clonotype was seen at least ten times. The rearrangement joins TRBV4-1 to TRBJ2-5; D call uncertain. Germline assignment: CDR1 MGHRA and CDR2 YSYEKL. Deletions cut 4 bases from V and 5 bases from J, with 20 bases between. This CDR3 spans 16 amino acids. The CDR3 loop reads CASSPLHRPERETQYF. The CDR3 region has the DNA TGCGCCAGCAGCCCCTTACACCGGCCAGAGAGGGAGACCCAGTACTTC.

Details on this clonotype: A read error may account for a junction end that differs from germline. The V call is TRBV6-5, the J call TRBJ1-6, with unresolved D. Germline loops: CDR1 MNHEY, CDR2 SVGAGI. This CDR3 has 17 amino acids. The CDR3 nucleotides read TGTGCCAACAGTCAGACCGCCGGAAGCTCCTATAATTCGCCCCTCCACTTT. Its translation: CANSQTAGSSYNSPLHF.

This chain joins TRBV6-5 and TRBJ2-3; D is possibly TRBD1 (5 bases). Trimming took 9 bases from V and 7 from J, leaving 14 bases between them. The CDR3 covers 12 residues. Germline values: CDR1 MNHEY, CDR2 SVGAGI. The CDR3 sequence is CASLGVANTQYF. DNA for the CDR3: TGTGCCAGTTTAGGGGTGGCGAATACGCAGTATTTT.

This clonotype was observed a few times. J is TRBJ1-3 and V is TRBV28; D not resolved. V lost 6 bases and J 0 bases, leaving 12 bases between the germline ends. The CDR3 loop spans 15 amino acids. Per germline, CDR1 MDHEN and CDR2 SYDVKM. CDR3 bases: TGTGCCAGCAGCACCCCTATCAGCTCTGGAAACACCATATATTTT. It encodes CASSTPISSGNTIYF.

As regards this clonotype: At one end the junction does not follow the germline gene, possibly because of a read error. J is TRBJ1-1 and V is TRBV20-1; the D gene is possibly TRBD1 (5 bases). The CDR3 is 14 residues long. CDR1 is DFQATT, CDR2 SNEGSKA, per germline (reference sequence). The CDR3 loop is CSVRPWPGSTEAFF. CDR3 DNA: TGCAGTGTTAGACCCTGGCCAGGGAGCACTGAAGCTTTCTTT.